This TCR beta chain derives from a study of vaccination effects on CD4 cells after COVID-19. The ViraFEST assay expanded antigen-specific CD4+ T cells with viral peptide pools before sequencing. When around nine days of culture had elapsed, CD4+ T cells were isolated. Participants got two doses of BNT162b2 or mRNA-1273 vaccine. A half-volume exchange with IL-2 medium occurred on days 3 and 7. Findings and limits, study-wide: Infection- and vaccine-induced clones contracted markedly late after vaccination. Healthy vaccinees' vaccine-induced clones included only 1 of 255 cross-reacting with common cold coronaviruses.

Measured with immunoSEQ multiplex PCR; TCRdb has only the in-frame clones, and not every one. The table records about 35,000 clones, around 80% of them present only once. Notes on this clone: What it binds is unknown.

The material was CD4+ T cells from PBMCs cultured with HCoV-NL63 spike peptides, obtained after COVID-19 vaccination. The sequence was obtained from a human donor who received a COVID-19 vaccine. Some clones in this sample may be carry-over from other donors' samples.

The CDR3 bases are TGTGCCAGCAGCTTAGGTGGGGGTGAGCAGTACGTC. This codes for CASSLGGGEQYV. The chain links TRBV5-6 to TRBJ2-7, with D possibly being TRBD1 or TRBD2 (5 bases each). CDR1 SGHDT and CDR2 YYEEEE come from the germline V gene. V was trimmed by 2 bases and J by 7 bases, leaving 10 bases between them. This CDR3 is 12 amino acids long.